These 31 T cell receptor beta chains share one sample of origin, sequenced in a study of blood T cell repertoires in COVID-19. The table came from immunoSEQ multiplex PCR; TCRdb's copy has only in-frame clones and leaves some out. The table includes 160,000 or so clones, 65% to 90% detected once. Sample: PBMCs or T cells enriched from blood (not recorded which). The receptors were gathered from a man in his fifties or sixties who had recovered from COVID-19.

For this clone: Other DNA sequences of this sample code for an identical CDR3. This chain joins TRBV30 and TRBJ2-2; 10 bases map to TRBD2. This CDR3 is built from 18 residues. The V gene's germline CDR1 is GTSNPN and CDR2 SVGIG (reference sequence). After removal of 0 bases from V and 6 bases from J, the junction contained 13 bases not matched to a gene. The CDR3 here is CAWSVLRRAGGLSGELFF. The CDR3 DNA is TGTGCCTGGAGTGTACTTCGTCGAGCGGGGGGGCTATCCGGGGAGCTGTTTTTT.

The gene calls are TRBV18 and TRBJ1-5; D gene ambiguous. CDR3 length equals 13 residues. Between the trimmed V and J ends, which lost 6 bases and 3 bases, there was a span of 9 bases. The germline CDR1 and CDR2 sequences are KGHSH and LQKENI. The DNA for the CDR3 is TGTGCCAGCTCGCCTCAGGACAATCAGCCCCAGCATTTT. It translates to CASSPQDNQPQHF.

The chain uses TRBV27 and TRBJ1-3; D is uncertain. CDR3 size: 17 residues. CDR1 is MNHEY and CDR2 is SMNVEV in the germline V gene (reference sequence). Trimming stripped 6 bases from V and 0 bases from J, with 18 bases between. The CDR3 loop reads CASSQSRGSNSGNTIYF. CDR3 DNA: TGTGCCAGCAGCCAGAGTCGCGGATCTAACTCTGGAAACACCATATATTTT.

This clone was seen once. V usage is TRBV19 and J usage is TRBJ1-3, with 7 bases matching TRBD1. The J segment lost 0 bases and the V segment lost 5 bases, leaving 7 bases of the junction unmatched. The germline gives CDR1 LNHDA, CDR2 SQIVND (reference sequence). This CDR3 contains 16 residues. The CDR3 is CASSPTGANSGNTIYF. CDR3 DNA: TGTGCCAGTAGTCCAACAGGGGCCAACTCTGGAAACACCATATATTTT. Full variable domain (rest looked up from reference TRBV19 and TRBJ1-3): DGGITQSPKYLFRKEGQNVTLSCEQNLNHDAMYWYRQDPGQGLRLIYYSQIVNDFQKGDIAEGYSVSREKKESFPLTVTSAQKNPTAFYLCASSPTGANSGNTIYFGEGSWLTVV.

This rearrangement joins TRBV27 to TRBJ1-2; 9 bases line up with TRBD1. CDR3 length: 13 amino acids. Germline V lookup: CDR1 MNHEY, CDR2 SMNVEV (reference sequence). Trimming at V came to 6 bases and at J to 7 bases, leaving 6 bases not matched to a gene. The chain's CDR3 is CASRQDRGAGYTF. The CDR3 region has the DNA TGTGCCAGCAGACAAGACAGGGGGGCTGGCTACACCTTC.

The rearrangement uses TRBV7-9 and TRBJ1-5, with a tentative D call TRBD1 (6 bases). CDR1 is SEHNR and CDR2 is FQNEAQ in the germline V gene (reference sequence). The CDR3 spans 15 residues. The V and J ends lost 5 bases and 2 bases respectively, with 13 bases between them. CDR3: CASSPRGGGNQPQHF. Here the CDR3 DNA reads TGTGCCAGCAGCCCTAGAGGGGGAGGCAATCAGCCCCAGCATTTT.

This chain joins TRBV6-5 and TRBJ1-1; D gene uncertain. This CDR3 has 15 residues. Looked up from germline, CDR1 is MNHEY and CDR2 is SVGAGI. V was cut by 0 bases and J by 0 bases, with 8 bases left in between. In DNA form, the CDR3 reads TGTGCCAGCAGTTACTCGAGGTACTTGAACACTGAAGCTTTCTTT. Translated: CASSYSRYLNTEAFF.

This sequence joins TRBV28 and TRBJ2-7; tentative D call: TRBD1 (6 bases). The germline V and J ends were trimmed by 5 bases and 0 bases, with 11 bases remaining between them. There are 14 residues in the CDR3. Germline CDR1 is MDHEN and CDR2 is SYDVKM. CDR3 sequence: CASSTTGSSYEQYF. The CDR3 bases are TGTGCCAGCAGTACTACAGGGAGCTCCTACGAGCAGTACTTC.

J is TRBJ1-6 and V is TRBV2, with TRBD1 matching over 7 bases. Germline V gene lookup returns CDR1 SNHLY and CDR2 FYNNEI. The V gene end was trimmed by 11 bases and the J gene end by 0 bases; junction bases not matched to a gene: 10. The length of the CDR3 is 16 residues. As DNA, the CDR3 is TGTGCCGCTTCTGGACAGGCCCACTCCTATAATTCACCCCTCCACTTT. Protein sequence: CAASGQAHSYNSPLHF. Full variable domain (missing parts from reference TRBV2 and TRBJ1-6): EPEVTQTPSHQVTQMGQEVILRCVPISNHLYFYWYRQILGQKVEFLVSFYNNEISEKSEIFDDQFSVERPDGSNFTLKIRSTKLEDSAMYFCAASGQAHSYNSPLHFGNGTRLTVT.

The V call is TRBV12-3 or TRBV12-4, the J call TRBJ2-5; possibly TRBD1 for D (5 bases). Trimming pared 3 bases from V and 2 bases from J, leaving 7 bases between. The CDR3 contains 13 residues. The CDR3 DNA sequence: TGTGCCAGCAGTTTGCAGGGTCAAGAGACCCAGTACTTC. It encodes CASSLQGQETQYF.

The rearrangement joins TRBV7-9 to TRBJ1-5, with D perhaps matching TRBD1 (5 bases). This CDR3 region has 15 residues. Trimming removed 5 bases at V and 3 bases at J, with 14 bases between. In germline, CDR1 is SEHNR, CDR2 FQNEAQ (reference sequence). The CDR3, as DNA: TGTGCCAGCAGCCCTTGGGGGGGTATCAATCAGCCCCAGCATTTT. Its translation: CASSPWGGINQPQHF. The full variable domain, rest sourced from reference TRBV7-9 and TRBJ1-5, is DTGVSQNPRHKITKRGQNVTFRCDPISEHNRLYWYRQTLGQGPEFLTYFQNEAQLEKSRLLSDRFSAERPKGSFSTLEIQRTEQGDSAMYLCASSPWGGINQPQHFGDGTRLSIL.

The sample holds many counts of this clone. This chain links TRBV30 with TRBJ2-5; 8 bases match TRBD1. Germline V gives CDR1 GTSNPN, CDR2 SVGIG (reference sequence). The CDR3 spans 14 residues. Trimming cost V 4 bases and J 5 bases; bases outside gene matches: 9. As DNA, the CDR3 is TGTGCCTGGAATGGGGGACAGGTAGCGGAGACCCAGTACTTC. Protein product: CAWNGGQVAETQYF. Full variable domain (outside the CDR3, taken from reference TRBV30 and TRBJ2-5): SQTIHQWPATLVQPVGSPLSLECTVEGTSNPNLYWYRQAAGRGLQLLFYSVGIGQISSEVPQNLSASRPQDRQFILSSKKLLLSDSGFYLCAWNGGQVAETQYFGPGTRLLVL.

The J gene is TRBJ1-5, the V gene TRBV2, with 7 bases lining up with TRBD1. The junction had 8 bases not matched to a gene; V was cut back by 6 bases and J by 3 bases. Germline V gives CDR1 SNHLY, CDR2 FYNNEI. The CDR3 contains 15 residues. The CDR3 region is CASRAGGLDNQPQHF. The CDR3 bases are TGTGCCAGCAGGGCAGGGGGACTGGACAATCAGCCCCAGCATTTT.

The chain employs TRBV5-1 and TRBJ2-7, with D unclear. The CDR3 loop spans 15 amino acids. CDR1 and CDR2 (germline): SGHRS, YFSETQ. Trimming removed 7 bases at V and 4 bases at J, with 21 bases between. CDR3 protein: CASFRSPRSGYEQYF. For the CDR3, the DNA is TGCGCCAGCTTCCGATCCCCACGATCCGGTTACGAGCAGTACTTC. Together with reference TRBV5-1 and TRBJ2-7, the CDR3 gives the full variable domain: KAGVTQTPRYLIKTRGQQVTLSCSPISGHRSVSWYQQTPGQGLQFLFEYFSETQRNKGNFPGRFSGRQFSNSRSEMNVSTLELGDSALYLCASFRSPRSGYEQYFGPGTRLTVT.

This clone came up once. V gene TRBV10-2 combines with J gene TRBJ2-1, with 7 nucleotides matching TRBD2. CDR1 and CDR2 from the germline V gene are WSHSY and SAAADI. Trimming cost V 5 bases and J 6 bases; bases outside gene matches: 7. There are 14 residues in the CDR3. The CDR3, as DNA: TGCGCCAGCAGTTCGCGCGGGGGTAGCAATGAGCAGTTCTTC. Translating gives CASSSRGGSNEQFF.

The rearrangement uses TRBV4-1 and TRBJ1-4; possible D gene TRBD1, 5 bases. CDR3 size: 19 residues. Germline V lookup: CDR1 MGHRA, CDR2 YSYEKL. Trimming removed 2 bases from V and 0 bases from J, with 19 bases in between. The CDR3 DNA sequence: TGCGCCAGCAGCCAAATCCTCGGGACTCCCAGTGCAACTAATGAAAAACTGTTTTTT. Residues: CASSQILGTPSATNEKLFF.

CDR3 loop: CASSFGVGDYGYTF. The CDR3 DNA is TGTGCCAGCAGCTTTGGGGTAGGGGACTATGGCTACACCTTC. The chain has TRBV7-8 and TRBJ1-2, with D possibly matching TRBD1 (5 bases). The CDR3 totals 14 residues. The V end was cut by 3 bases, the J end by 3 bases, with 11 bases between. Per the germline V gene, CDR1 is SGHVS and CDR2 is FQNEAQ.

The chain carries TRBV19 and TRBJ1-2; D might be TRBD1 (6 bases). CDR3 length equals 13 residues. V lost 4 bases and J lost 2, with 8 bases in between. Germline V lookup: CDR1 LNHDA, CDR2 SQIVND (reference sequence). The CDR3 coding sequence is TGTGCCAGTAGTAGACAGGACAACTATGGCTACACCTTC. Translated, it gives CASSRQDNYGYTF.

This clone has more than one count but fewer than ten. The rearrangement links TRBV7-8 to TRBJ2-5; 11 nucleotides agree with TRBD2. J gave up 2 bases and V 6 bases, and 5 bases lay outside the gene matches. The CDR3 is 15 amino acids. Germline CDR1 reads SGHVS; CDR2 reads FQNEAQ. In nucleotides, the CDR3 is TGTGCCAGCAGTTTCCGACTAGCGGGGCAAGAGACCCAGTACTTC. It yields the protein CASSFRLAGQETQYF.

The rearrangement joins TRBV9 to TRBJ2-1; 10 positions agree with TRBD2. This CDR3 has 15 amino acids. CDR1 is SGDLS, CDR2 YYNGEE, per germline. J gave up 4 bases and V 3 bases, and 4 bases lay outside the gene matches. CDR3 protein: CASSGTSGHYNEQFF. The CDR3 DNA is TGTGCCAGCAGCGGGACTAGCGGTCATTACAATGAGCAGTTCTTC. Based on the CDR3 plus reference TRBV9 and TRBJ2-1, the full variable domain is DSGVTQTPKHLITATGQRVTLRCSPRSGDLSVYWYQQSLDQGLQFLIQYYNGEERAKGNILERFSAQQFPDLHSELNLSSLELGDSALYFCASSGTSGHYNEQFFGPGTRLTVL.

This sequence joins TRBV18 and TRBJ2-1; D is possibly TRBD1 (5 bases). Germline values: CDR1 KGHSH, CDR2 LQKENI. The CDR3 sequence is 14 residues long. The V end lost 1 base, the J end lost 5 bases, and 9 bases lay between the germline ends. In DNA form, the CDR3 reads TGTGCCAGCTCACCACAGTTGGGGCACAATGAGCAGTTCTTC. Its protein is CASSPQLGHNEQFF.

This chain joins TRBV10-2 and TRBJ2-3, with TRBD1 identical over 8 bases. This CDR3 spans 18 amino acids. V was pared by 8 bases and J by 1 base, with 17 bases of the junction left unmatched. Germline V lookup: CDR1 WSHSY, CDR2 SAAADI. The CDR3 protein is CASHRTGKVNGGTDTQYF. DNA for the CDR3: TGCGCCAGCCATAGGACAGGGAAAGTTAATGGGGGCACAGATACGCAGTATTTT.

V is TRBV7-6 and J is TRBJ2-2; D might be TRBD1 (6 bases). Germline CDR1 and CDR2: SGHVS and FNYEAQ. Trimming cost V 5 bases and J 0 bases, with 10 bases left between them. The CDR3 runs 15 residues. CDR3 DNA: TGTGCCAGCAGCCCAAGGACAGCGAACACCGGGGAGCTGTTTTTT. This encodes CASSPRTANTGELFF.

The chain employs TRBV10-3 and TRBJ2-5; 14 nucleotides align to TRBD2. This CDR3 comprises 16 residues. CDR1 is ENHRY and CDR2 is SYGVKD in the germline V gene. The junction had 6 bases not matched to a gene; V was cut back by 6 bases and J by 3 bases. The CDR3: CAIRGTSGGREETQYF. The CDR3 coding sequence is TGTGCCATCAGGGGGACTAGCGGGGGCCGAGAAGAGACCCAGTACTTC.

The chain uses TRBV29-1 and TRBJ1-3; the D gene is possibly TRBD1 (6 bases). V was cut by 7 bases and J by 0 bases, with 16 bases left in between. CDR1 and CDR2 from the germline V gene are SQVTM and ANQGSEA. The CDR3 covers 15 residues. DNA for the CDR3: TGCAGCGCCGACTTAGGACAGCTCTCTGGAAACACCATATATTTT. Its protein is CSADLGQLSGNTIYF.

A remark on this clone: The same CDR3 can be traced to other DNA sequences in this sample. J is TRBJ1-2 and V is TRBV3-1 (or the pseudogene TRBV3-2); 9 nucleotides align to TRBD1. This CDR3 region has 13 residues. Germline-derived CDR1 and CDR2 are LGHDT and YNNKEL (reference sequence). The J segment lost 8 bases and the V segment lost 3 bases, leaving 4 bases of the junction unmatched. The CDR3: CASSQGQGNGYTF. The DNA of the CDR3 is TGTGCCAGCAGCCAGGGACAGGGAAACGGCTACACCTTC.

The chain links TRBV24-1 to TRBJ2-3, with D perhaps matching TRBD2 (5 bases). V gave up 3 bases and J gave up 4 bases, with 10 bases separating them. Germline CDR1 reads KGHDR; CDR2 reads SFDVKD. This CDR3 has 14 amino acids. CDR3 in DNA: TGTGCCACCAGTGATACTAGTTCGTCAGATACGCAGTATTTT. It encodes CATSDTSSSDTQYF.

The CDR3 DNA reads TGTGCCAGCTCCACGAGGTCCGGGAACACTGAAGCTTTCTTT. Its translation is CASSTRSGNTEAFF. The chain has TRBV18 and TRBJ1-1, with D unresolved. Trimming removed 6 bases from V and 1 base from J, with 12 bases in between. Germline CDR1 and CDR2: KGHSH and LQKENI. This CDR3 spans 14 amino acids.

V is TRBV6-5 and J is TRBJ1-1, with 7 bases matching TRBD1. This CDR3 spans 13 amino acids. Germline V gives CDR1 MNHEY, CDR2 SVGAGI. Trimming removed 7 bases from V and 5 bases from J; junction bases left unmatched: 7. CDR3 residues: CASKPTGRTEAFF. As DNA, the CDR3 is TGTGCCAGCAAACCGACAGGGAGAACTGAAGCTTTCTTT.

The chain recombines TRBV10-1 with TRBJ1-6, with TRBD1 matching 9 bases. CDR3 length: 14 amino acids. Germline-derived CDR1 and CDR2 are WNHNN and SYGVQD (reference sequence). After removal of 6 bases from V and 10 bases from J, the junction contained 7 bases not matched to a gene. Here the CDR3 DNA reads TGCGCCAGCAGCCCGACAGGGGGTTTGTCACCCCTCCACTTT. This codes for CASSPTGGLSPLHF.

The gene calls are TRBV19 and TRBJ1-5; D not resolved. The CDR3 loop spans 15 amino acids. Trimming took off 4 bases at V and 2 bases at J, with 12 bases between the two ends. Germline V lookup: CDR1 LNHDA, CDR2 SQIVND (reference sequence). Written as DNA, the CDR3 is TGTGCCAGTAGTACCCCGGGGAGAGGCAATCAGCCCCAGCATTTT. The encoded protein is CASSTPGRGNQPQHF.